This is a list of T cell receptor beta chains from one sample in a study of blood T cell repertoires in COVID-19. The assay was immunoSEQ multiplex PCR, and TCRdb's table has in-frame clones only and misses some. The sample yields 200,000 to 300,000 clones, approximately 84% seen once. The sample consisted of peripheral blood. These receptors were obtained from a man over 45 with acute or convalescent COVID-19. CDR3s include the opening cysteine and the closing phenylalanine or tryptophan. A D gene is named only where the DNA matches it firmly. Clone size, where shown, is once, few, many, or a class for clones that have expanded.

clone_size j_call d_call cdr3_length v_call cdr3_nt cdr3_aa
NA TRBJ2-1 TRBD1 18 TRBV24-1 TGTGCCACCAGTGATTTTAGGGAACAGGGGGCGAGGGTCAATGAGCAGTTCTTC CATSDFREQGARVNEQFF
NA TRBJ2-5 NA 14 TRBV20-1 TGCAGTGCTAGTGGTGTGGGACTTCAAGAGACCCAGTACTTC CSASGVGLQETQYF
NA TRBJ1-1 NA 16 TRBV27 TGTGCCAGCAGTTTAGAAAGCTGGGGGCGGAACACTGAAGCTTTCTTT CASSLESWGRNTEAFF
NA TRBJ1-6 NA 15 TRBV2 TGTGCCAGCAGCGAAGGGCGGATCTATAATTCACCCCTCCACTTT CASSEGRIYNSPLHF
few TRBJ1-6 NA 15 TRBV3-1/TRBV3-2 TGTGCCAGCAGCCACCCGACAGGCCTGGAATCACCCCTCCACTTT CASSHPTGLESPLHF
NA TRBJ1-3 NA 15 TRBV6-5 TGTGCCAGCAGATCAGGACAGCACTCTGGAAACACCATATATTTT CASRSGQHSGNTIYF
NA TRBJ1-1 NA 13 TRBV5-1 TGCGCCAGCAGCCGGAGAGAGAACACTGAAGCTTTCTTT CASSRRENTEAFF
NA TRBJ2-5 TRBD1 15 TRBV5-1 TGCGCCACCAAGGAAGTGGGGGACAGGGAAGAGACCCAGTACTTC CATKEVGDREETQYF
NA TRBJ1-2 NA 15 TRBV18 TGTGCCAGCTCACAGGGGATTACCCCCAACTATGGCTACACCTTC CASSQGITPNYGYTF
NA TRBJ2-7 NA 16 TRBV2 TGTGCCAGCAGTGAGGGATTCGACAGGTCCACCTACGAGCAGTACTTC CASSEGFDRSTYEQYF
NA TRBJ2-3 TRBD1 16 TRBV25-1 TGTGCCAGCAGTCCAACCCGACAGGGGGCAAGGGATACGCAGTATTTT CASSPTRQGARDTQYF
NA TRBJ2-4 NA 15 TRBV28 TGTGCCAGCAGTTCGTCGAGGATAGCCAAAAACATTCAGTACTTC CASSSSRIAKNIQYF
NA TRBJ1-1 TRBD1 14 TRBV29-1 TGCAGCGTTAGTAGGACAGGGGGGAACACTGAAGCTTTCTTT CSVSRTGGNTEAFF